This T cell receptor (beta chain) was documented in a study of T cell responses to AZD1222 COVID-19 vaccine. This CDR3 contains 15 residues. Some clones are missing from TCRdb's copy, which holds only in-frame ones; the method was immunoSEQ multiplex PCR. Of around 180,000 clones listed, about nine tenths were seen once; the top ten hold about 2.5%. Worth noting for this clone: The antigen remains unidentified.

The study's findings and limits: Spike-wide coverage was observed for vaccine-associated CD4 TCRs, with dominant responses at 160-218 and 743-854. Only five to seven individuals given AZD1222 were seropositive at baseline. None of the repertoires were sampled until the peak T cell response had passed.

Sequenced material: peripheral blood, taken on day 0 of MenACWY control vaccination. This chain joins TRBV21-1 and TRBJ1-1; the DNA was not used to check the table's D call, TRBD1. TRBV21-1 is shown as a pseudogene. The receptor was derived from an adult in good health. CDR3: CASSGQGALDTEAFF. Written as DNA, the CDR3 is TGTGCCAGCAGCGGACAGGGGGCTTTGGACACTGAAGCTTTCTTT.